A single sample is the source of the 13 T cell receptor beta chains below, sequenced in a study of T cells in women clearing cervical HPV infection. Using immunoSEQ multiplex PCR, the repertoire was profiled, and TCRdb retains in-frame clones only, with some absent. The sample features 35,000 to 45,000 clones, with 1.2% in its top ten. Sequenced input: blood buffy coat. All receptors come from a woman between 18 and 70 years old with a cervical HPV16 infection that either progressed to CIN3+ or cleared (not recorded which).

In regard to this clone: The read ends 3 residues before the CDR3 terminus; that terminus is restored from the germline J gene. The V gene is TRBV2, the J gene TRBJ2-7, with D possibly being TRBD1 (6 bases). The V end was cut by 8 bases, the J end by 6 bases, with 20 bases between. The germline CDR1 and CDR2 sequences are SNHLY and FYNNEI. The CDR3 spans 14 residues. CDR3 sequence reads: CASFGPSGVAEQYF. CDR3 DNA (partial): TGTGCCAGCTTTGGCCCGTCAGGGGTCGCCGAG.

For this clone: Read data end 3 residues before the CDR3 end; the end is taken from the germline J gene. The genes are TRBV19 and TRBJ2-2, with D possibly being TRBD2 (6 bases). The CDR3 covers 12 residues. Germline CDR1 reads LNHDA; CDR2 reads SQIVND (reference sequence). The sequenced part of the CDR3 DNA is TGTGCCCTCGGCGGGGAAAATGAAAAG. It specifies CALGGENEK. The CDR3 as a whole reads CALGGENEKLFF.

Comments on this clone: The CDR3 end lies 3 residues beyond the end of the read and is filled in from the germline J gene. The V gene is TRBV19, the J gene TRBJ1-2, with 8 bases that match TRBD1. Germline CDR1 LNHDA, CDR2 SQIVND (reference sequence). CDR3 length equals 16 residues. The CDR3 DNA, read in part, is TGTGCCAGTAGTATCCAGGGGGCGAGCTCCTACAATGAC. It codes for CASSIQGASSYND. The CDR3 in full is CASSIQGASSYNDYTF.

As regards this clone: The read halts 3 residues ahead of the CDR3 end, with the missing end drawn from the germline J gene. The chain combines TRBV7-6 with TRBJ2-1; 12 bases align to TRBD1. With V trimmed by 5 bases and J by 9 bases, 8 bases remained unmatched. The CDR3 loop spans 15 amino acids. The germline V gene encodes CDR1 SGHVS and CDR2 FNYEAQ. This CDR3 reads CASSPGTGGISEQFF. The CDR3 bases that were read are TGTGCCAGCAGCCCCGGGACAGGGGGCATCAGTGAG.

Details on this clone: The CDR3 end falls 3 residues outside the read, so it is completed with the germline J gene. The gene calls are TRBV7-3 and TRBJ2-5; tentatively, D is TRBD1 (5 bases). The CDR3 is 14 residues long. Per germline, CDR1 SGHTA and CDR2 FQGTGA. The V end lost 5 bases, the J end lost 6 bases, and 16 bases lay between the germline ends. CDR3 in amino acids: CASSPQQGSKTQYF. The covered CDR3 bases are TGTGCCAGCAGCCCCCAGCAGGGTAGTAAGACC.

On this clone itself: The read gets to within 3 residues of the CDR3 end, and the germline J gene fills in the rest. This chain connects TRBV19 to TRBJ2-5, with 7 bases lining up with TRBD1. The junction had 2 bases not matched to a gene; V was cut back by 1 base and J by 3 bases. Germline V gene sequence: CDR1 LNHDA, CDR2 SQIVND (reference sequence). This CDR3 is 14 amino acids long. The CDR3 protein is CASSIGQGEETQYF. CDR3 bases read: TGTGCCAGTAGTATAGGGCAGGGGGAAGAGACC.

Concerning this clone itself: The CDR3 is cut off 3 residues early in the read; its end comes from the germline J gene. The rearrangement links TRBV11-2 to TRBJ1-4; D might be TRBD1 (6 bases). Germline V gives CDR1 SGHAT, CDR2 FQNNGV. The CDR3 runs to 15 residues. Trimming took off 1 base at V and 8 bases at J, with 14 bases between the two ends. CDR3 loop: CASSLGSGGMEKLFF. The part of the CDR3 DNA that was read is TGTGCCAGCAGCTTAGGAAGTGGGGGCATGGAAAAA.

Points on this clone: The read terminates 3 residues before the CDR3 end, so the remaining end is supplied by the germline J gene. The V gene is TRBV5-4, the J gene TRBJ2-1; perhaps TRBD2 as D (6 bases). The CDR3 covers 14 residues. Trimming removed 0 bases from V and 5 bases from J, with 9 bases in between. CDR1 and CDR2 (germline): SGHNT, YYREEE (reference sequence). CDR3 bases read: TGTGCCAGCAGCTTGGTTGCGGGGAACAATGAG. As protein: CASSLVAGNNE. The CDR3 in full is CASSLVAGNNEQFF.

Regarding this clone: The DNA ends 3 residues before the CDR3 does, and the rest of the CDR3 is filled in from the germline J gene. The chain carries TRBV19 and TRBJ2-5, with D possibly TRBD1 on 6 matching bases. V lost 9 bases to trimming and J lost 5 bases, with 16 bases between them. In germline, CDR1 is LNHDA, CDR2 SQIVND (reference sequence). The CDR3 runs to 13 residues. The CDR3: CASARGVGETQYF. The sequenced part of the CDR3 DNA is TGTGCCAGCGCCAGGGGAGTAGGGGAGACC.

In the case of this clone: Sequencing ends 3 residues short of the CDR3 end; the germline J gene provides the rest. This chain links TRBV5-5 with TRBJ1-4; D is perhaps TRBD1 (6 bases). Trimming left V 4 bases short and J 5 bases short, with 12 bases between. Germline V gene data show CDR1 as SGHKS and CDR2 as YYEKEE (reference sequence). The CDR3 totals 14 residues. The CDR3 sequence: CASSRGGANEKLFF. Partial CDR3 DNA: TGTGCCAGCAGCCGTGGGGGGGCAAATGAAAAA.

The sequenced CDR3 bases are TGTGCCAGCCAAGACGGGGGGCAGGACTATGGC. This encodes CASQDGGQDYG. The full-length CDR3 reads as CASQDGGQDYGYTF. The rearrangement uses TRBV6-2 or TRBV6-3 and TRBJ1-2, with a possible D match to TRBD1 (6 bases). The DNA ends 3 residues before the CDR3 does, and the rest of the CDR3 is filled in from the germline J gene. V shed 8 bases and J shed 3 bases, with 16 bases lying between them. The CDR3 spans 14 residues. Germline V gene data show CDR1 as MNHEY and CDR2 as SVGEGT.

A remark on this clone: The missing CDR3 end, 3 residues past where the read stops, is filled in from the germline J gene. V and J are TRBV5-1 and TRBJ1-6; maybe TRBD1 (6 bases). CDR1 and CDR2 from the germline V gene are SGHRS and YFSETQ. Between the trimmed V and J ends, which lost 2 bases and 8 bases, there was a span of 11 bases. This CDR3 spans 14 amino acids. This CDR3 is CASSLGQSYSPLHF. The CDR3 bases that were read are TGCGCCAGCAGCTTAGGACAGTCCTATTCACCC.

A remark on this clone: The read falls 3 residues short of the CDR3 end, and the missing part is taken from the germline J gene. The J gene is TRBJ1-5, the V gene TRBV20-1; D might be TRBD1 (5 bases). The CDR3 spans 15 residues. Germline V gives CDR1 DFQATT, CDR2 SNEGSKA (reference sequence). Here the CDR3 reads CSARDFREKKDPQHF. CDR3 bases read: TGCAGTGCTAGAGACTTCAGGGAGAAGAAAGATCCC.